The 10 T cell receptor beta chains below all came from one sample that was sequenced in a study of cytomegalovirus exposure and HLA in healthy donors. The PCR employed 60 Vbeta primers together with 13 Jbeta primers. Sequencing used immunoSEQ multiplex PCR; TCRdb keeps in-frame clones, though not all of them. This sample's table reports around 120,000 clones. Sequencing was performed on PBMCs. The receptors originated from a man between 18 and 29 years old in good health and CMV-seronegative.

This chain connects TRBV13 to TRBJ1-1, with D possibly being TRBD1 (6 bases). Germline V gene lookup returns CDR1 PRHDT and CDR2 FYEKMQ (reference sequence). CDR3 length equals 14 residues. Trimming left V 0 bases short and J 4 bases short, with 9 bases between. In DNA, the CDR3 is TGTGCCAGCAGCTTAGGCAGGGACATCACTGAAGCTTTCTTT. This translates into CASSLGRDITEAFF.

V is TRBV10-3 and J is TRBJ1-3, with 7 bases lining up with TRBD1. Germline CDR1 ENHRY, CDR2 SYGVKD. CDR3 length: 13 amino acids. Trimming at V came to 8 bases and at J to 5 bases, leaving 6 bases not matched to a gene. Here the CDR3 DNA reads TGTGCCATCGGCGCAGGGGGAAGAAACACCATATATTTT. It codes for CAIGAGGRNTIYF.

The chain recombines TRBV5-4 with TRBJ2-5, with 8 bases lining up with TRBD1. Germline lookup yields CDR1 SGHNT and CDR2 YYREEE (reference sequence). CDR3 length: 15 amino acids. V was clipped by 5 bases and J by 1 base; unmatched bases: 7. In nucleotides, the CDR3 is TGTGCCAGCAGACCAGTCACAGGGGGCCAAGAGACCCAGTACTTC. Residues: CASRPVTGGQETQYF.

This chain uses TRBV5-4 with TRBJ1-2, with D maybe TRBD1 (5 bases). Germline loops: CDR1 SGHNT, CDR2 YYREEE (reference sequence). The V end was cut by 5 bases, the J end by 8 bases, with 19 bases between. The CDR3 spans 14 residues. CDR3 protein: CASRPMGGEFGYTF. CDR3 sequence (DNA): TGTGCCAGCAGACCCATGGGGGGGGAATTCGGCTACACCTTC.

CDR3 amino acids: CASSRKQGYEQYF. The CDR3 nucleotides are TGTGCCAGCAGCCGAAAGCAGGGATACGAGCAGTACTTC. The chain is built from TRBV11-2 and TRBJ2-5; D possibly corresponds to TRBD1 (5 bases). The J call is uncertain, as TRBJ2-7 better fits the DNA end. The CDR3 length is 13 residues. Germline values: CDR1 SGHAT, CDR2 FQNNGV.

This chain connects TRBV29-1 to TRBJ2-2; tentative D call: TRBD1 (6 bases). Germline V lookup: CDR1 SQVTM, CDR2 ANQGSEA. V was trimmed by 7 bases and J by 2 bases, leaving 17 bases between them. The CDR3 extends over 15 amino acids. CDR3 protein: CSAAPGRGNTGELFF. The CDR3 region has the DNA TGCAGCGCTGCCCCCGGCAGGGGCAACACCGGGGAGCTGTTTTTT.

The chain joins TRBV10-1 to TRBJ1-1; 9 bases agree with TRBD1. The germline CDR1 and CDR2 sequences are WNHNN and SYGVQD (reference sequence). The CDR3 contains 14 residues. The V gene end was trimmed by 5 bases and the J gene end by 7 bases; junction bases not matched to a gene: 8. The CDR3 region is CASSKGQGTNEAFF. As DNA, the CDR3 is TGCGCCAGCAGTAAAGGACAGGGGACTAATGAAGCTTTCTTT.

The CDR3 DNA follows: TGTGCCAGCAAAGGGGGGGGGCAGAATCAGCCCCAGCATTTT. Its translation: CASKGGGQNQPQHF. The chain joins TRBV6-5 to TRBJ1-5, with D possibly matching TRBD1 (6 bases). The CDR3 runs 14 residues. Germline V gives CDR1 MNHEY, CDR2 SVGAGI. Trimming shortened V by 7 bases and J by 4 bases, and 14 bases separated the two germline ends.

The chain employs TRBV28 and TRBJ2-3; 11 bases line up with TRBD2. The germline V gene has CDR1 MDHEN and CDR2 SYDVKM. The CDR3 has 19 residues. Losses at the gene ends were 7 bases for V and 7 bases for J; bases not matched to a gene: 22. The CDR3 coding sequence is TGTGCCAGCACCCTCCCTCCCTCGACTAGCGGGGTGAGAGGGAATACGCAGTATTTT. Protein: CASTLPPSTSGVRGNTQYF.

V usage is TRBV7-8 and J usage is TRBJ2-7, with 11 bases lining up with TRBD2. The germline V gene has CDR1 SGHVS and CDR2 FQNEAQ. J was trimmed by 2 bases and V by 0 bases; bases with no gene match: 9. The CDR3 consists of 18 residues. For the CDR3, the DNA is TGTGCCAGCAGCTTAGCCGTCCTGACTAGCGGGAAGACCTACGAGCAGTACTTC. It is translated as CASSLAVLTSGKTYEQYF.